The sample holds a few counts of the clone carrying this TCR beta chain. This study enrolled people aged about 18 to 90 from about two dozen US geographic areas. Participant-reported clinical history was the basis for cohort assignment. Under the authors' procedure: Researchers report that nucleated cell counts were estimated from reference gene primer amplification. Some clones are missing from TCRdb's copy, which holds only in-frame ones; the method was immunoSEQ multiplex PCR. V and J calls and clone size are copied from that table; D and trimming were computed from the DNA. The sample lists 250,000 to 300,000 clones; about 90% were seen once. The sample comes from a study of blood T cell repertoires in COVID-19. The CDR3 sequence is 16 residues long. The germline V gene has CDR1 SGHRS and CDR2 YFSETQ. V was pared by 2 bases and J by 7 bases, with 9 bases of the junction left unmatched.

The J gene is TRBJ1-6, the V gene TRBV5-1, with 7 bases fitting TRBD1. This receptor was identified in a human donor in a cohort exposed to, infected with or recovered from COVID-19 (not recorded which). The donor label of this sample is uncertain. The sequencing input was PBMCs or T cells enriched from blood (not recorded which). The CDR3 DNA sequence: TGCGCCAGCAGCTTTACCGGGACAGCAGGAAATTCACCCCTCCACTTT. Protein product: CASSFTGTAGNSPLHF.